One and the same sample provided the 20 T cell receptor beta chains below, sequenced in a study of shared clonotypes between healthy human individuals. Sequencing was performed with immunoSEQ multiplex PCR; in TCRdb, only in-frame clones are kept and a portion is missing. Of millions of clones detected, about 92% appear once; the ten largest clones hold approximately 0.4%. The sequenced sample consisted of naive CD4+ T cells from PBMCs. Regarding subset: CD45RA+ positively selected. Receptors originate from a man in his late teens or twenties in good health. Some clones in this sample may be carry-over from other donors' samples.

V and J are TRBV28 and TRBJ1-2; no firm D call. In germline, CDR1 is MDHEN, CDR2 SYDVKM. This CDR3 is 13 amino acids long. Trimming took 7 bases from V and 2 from J, leaving 11 bases between them. In nucleotides, the CDR3 is TGTGCCAGCAAGGTCACTTCCAACTATGGCTACACCTTC. Its translation: CASKVTSNYGYTF.

The J gene is TRBJ2-7, the V gene TRBV28; the D gene could be TRBD1 or TRBD2 (5 bases each). The CDR3 covers 15 residues. V lost 2 bases to trimming and J lost 0 bases, with 11 bases between them. Germline CDR1 MDHEN, CDR2 SYDVKM. CDR3 protein: CASSLGGYSSYEQYF. The CDR3 bases are TGTGCCAGCAGTTTAGGGGGTTATAGCTCCTACGAGCAGTACTTC.

The CDR3 reads CASSPPGSRSSYEQYF. The CDR3 nucleotides read TGTGCCAGCAGCCCCCCCGGGAGTCGGAGCTCCTACGAGCAGTACTTC. The chain employs TRBV7-8 and TRBJ2-7; perhaps TRBD2 as D (6 bases). Trimming removed 5 bases at V and 0 bases at J, with 17 bases between. The CDR3 has 16 residues. Germline V gene lookup returns CDR1 SGHVS and CDR2 FQNEAQ.

V usage is TRBV5-1 and J usage is TRBJ1-1, with D uncertain. Germline lookup yields CDR1 SGHRS and CDR2 YFSETQ. V was shortened by 1 base and J by 4 bases, with 11 bases between the two germline ends. This CDR3 is built from 14 residues. The CDR3 loop is CASSLFRSSTEAFF. The CDR3 DNA sequence: TGCGCCAGCAGCTTGTTTCGATCTTCCACTGAAGCTTTCTTT.

The CDR3 DNA reads TGCAGCGCAACCCAGACAGGAGCTAACTATGGCTACACCTTC. Its translation is CSATQTGANYGYTF. The V and J genes are TRBV29-1 and TRBJ1-2; tentative D call: TRBD1 (6 bases). The germline V gene has CDR1 SQVTM and CDR2 ANQGSEA. Trimming stripped 7 bases from V and 0 bases from J, with 15 bases between. This CDR3 comprises 14 residues.

The V and J genes are TRBV12-5 and TRBJ2-3; 7 bases agree with TRBD1. CDR1 and CDR2 from the germline V gene are LGHNT and FRNRAP. There are 15 residues in the CDR3. The V and J ends lost 3 bases and 3 bases, in that order; junction bases with no gene match: 6. CDR3 protein: CASGFDRARTDTQYF. The CDR3 DNA reads TGTGCTAGTGGTTTCGACAGGGCGAGGACAGATACGCAGTATTTT. The entire variable domain, with the rest obtained from reference TRBV12-5 and TRBJ2-3, is as follows: DARVTQTPRHKVTEMGQEVTMRCQPILGHNTVFWYRQTMMQGLELLAYFRNRAPLDDSGMPKDRFSAEMPDATLATLKIQPSEPRDSAVYFCASGFDRARTDTQYFGPGTRLTVL.

The V gene is TRBV5-1, the J gene TRBJ2-1; D gene uncertain. This CDR3 has 15 residues. The germline gives CDR1 SGHRS, CDR2 YFSETQ. The V end was cut by 0 bases, the J end by 4 bases, with 11 bases between. CDR3: CASSLVAVTYNEQFF. CDR3 DNA sequence: TGCGCCAGCAGCTTGGTCGCAGTCACTTACAATGAGCAGTTCTTC.

The chain uses TRBV5-1 and TRBJ2-5, with 11 bases identical to TRBD2. Trimming at V came to 4 bases and at J to 1 base, leaving 3 bases not matched to a gene. Germline V lookup: CDR1 SGHRS, CDR2 YFSETQ. This CDR3 spans 15 amino acids. CDR3 in DNA: TGCGCCAGCAGCGGGGGACTAGCGGTCCAAGAGACCCAGTACTTC. Protein sequence: CASSGGLAVQETQYF.

J is TRBJ1-2 and V is TRBV9; D not resolved. Trimming shortened V by 4 bases and J by 8 bases, and 12 bases separated the two germline ends. This CDR3 contains 12 residues. Germline lookup yields CDR1 SGDLS and CDR2 YYNGEE. The CDR3 loop is CASSPPSGGYTF. The CDR3 nucleotides are TGTGCCAGCAGCCCCCCGAGCGGGGGCTACACCTTC.

The CDR3 is CASNTLAPDTQYF. CDR3 nucleotide sequence: TGCGCCAGCAATACTCTAGCTCCTGATACGCAGTATTTT. The rearrangement uses TRBV5-1 and TRBJ2-3; D possibly corresponds to TRBD2 (5 bases). The CDR3 totals 13 residues. Germline V gene lookup returns CDR1 SGHRS and CDR2 YFSETQ. With 6 bases removed from V and 6 bases from J, the gap between germline ends came to 14 bases.

The chain employs TRBV30 and TRBJ2-7; TRBD2 might be the D (5 bases). V dropped 3 bases and J dropped 5 bases, with 14 bases sitting between them. Germline lookup yields CDR1 GTSNPN and CDR2 SVGIG (reference sequence). The CDR3 length is 13 residues. CDR3 amino acids: CAWRPSGGNEQYF. The CDR3 nucleotides are TGTGCCTGGAGGCCCAGCGGCGGTAACGAGCAGTACTTC.

The chain carries TRBV6-1 and TRBJ2-7, with D unresolved. CDR1 MNHNS and CDR2 SASEGT come from the germline V gene. The germline V and J ends were trimmed by 7 bases and 6 bases, with 16 bases remaining between them. This CDR3 contains 13 residues. CDR3 loop: CASTTYRFSEQYF. CDR3 DNA: TGTGCCAGCACTACTTACCGTTTTAGCGAGCAGTACTTC.

CDR3 in amino acids: CASSQLGGGQPYEQYF. The DNA of the CDR3 is TGTGCCAGCAGCCAACTAGGCGGCGGACAACCTTACGAGCAGTACTTC. The rearrangement joins TRBV4-2 to TRBJ2-7; a possible D gene is TRBD1 (5 bases). CDR3 size: 16 residues. Per germline, CDR1 LGHNA and CDR2 YNFKEQ. V was cut by 2 bases and J by 4 bases, with 18 bases left in between.

The V and J genes are TRBV18 and TRBJ2-7; 9 positions agree with TRBD1. Germline V gene lookup returns CDR1 KGHSH and CDR2 LQKENI. The CDR3 runs to 13 residues. After removal of 3 bases from V and 6 bases from J, the junction contained 3 bases not matched to a gene. CDR3 DNA sequence: TGTGCCAGCTCACCTTGGACAGGGGCCGAGCAGTACTTC. It translates to CASSPWTGAEQYF.

Concerning this clone: The sample holds other DNA sequences that translate to the same CDR3. The J gene is TRBJ2-1, the V gene TRBV7-3, with unresolved D. The CDR3 consists of 11 residues. Germline V lookup: CDR1 SGHTA, CDR2 FQGTGA. V lost 1 base and J lost 7, with 2 bases in between. This CDR3 is CASSLMNEQFF. Here the CDR3 DNA reads TGTGCCAGCAGCTTAATGAATGAGCAGTTCTTC.

The V and J genes are TRBV5-1 and TRBJ2-7, with 9 bases that match TRBD1. Germline trimming cut 4 bases from V and 1 base from J; bases unmatched to any gene: 6. CDR3 length: 15 residues. Germline CDR1 and CDR2: SGHRS and YFSETQ. CDR3 sequence: CASSPGDRASYEQYF. CDR3 nucleotides: TGCGCCAGCAGCCCTGGGGACAGGGCGTCCTACGAGCAGTACTTC.

The chain links TRBV5-1 to TRBJ2-7; 8 bases agree with TRBD1. CDR1 is SGHRS and CDR2 is YFSETQ in the germline V gene. CDR3 length: 14 residues. Trimming at V came to 5 bases and at J to 6 bases, leaving 10 bases not matched to a gene. The CDR3 DNA reads TGCGCCAGCAGGTCGGGACAGGTTTTTGGCGAGCAGTACTTC. Amino acid sequence: CASRSGQVFGEQYF. The complete variable domain, with remaining parts taken from reference TRBV5-1 and TRBJ2-7, reads KAGVTQTPRYLIKTRGQQVTLSCSPISGHRSVSWYQQTPGQGLQFLFEYFSETQRNKGNFPGRFSGRQFSNSRSEMNVSTLELGDSALYLCASRSGQVFGEQYFGPGTRLTVT.

The CDR3 nucleotides are TGTGCCTGGACCAAGGGGCTGACAGGGACTAATGAAAAACTGTTTTTT. The encoded protein is CAWTKGLTGTNEKLFF. This chain connects TRBV30 to TRBJ1-4, with 7 bases aligning to TRBD1. Germline V CDR1 and CDR2: GTSNPN, SVGIG (reference sequence). The CDR3 runs to 16 residues. V dropped 4 bases and J dropped 2; count of bases not matched to a gene: 10.

As for this clone: The sample contains more than one DNA sequence encoding this CDR3. This chain uses TRBV30 with TRBJ1-5; 8 positions agree with TRBD1. The CDR3 runs 13 residues. The V gene's germline CDR1 is GTSNPN and CDR2 SVGIG (reference sequence). Trimming took 5 bases from V and 1 from J; bases not matched to a gene: 1. The CDR3, as DNA: TGTGCCTGGGGACAGGGAAGCAATCAGCCCCAGCATTTT. This gives the protein CAWGQGSNQPQHF. The complete variable domain, with remaining parts taken from reference TRBV30 and TRBJ1-5, reads SQTIHQWPATLVQPVGSPLSLECTVEGTSNPNLYWYRQAAGRGLQLLFYSVGIGQISSEVPQNLSASRPQDRQFILSSKKLLLSDSGFYLCAWGQGSNQPQHFGDGTRLSIL.

The V call is TRBV7-2, the J call TRBJ1-5; D uncertain. The CDR3 totals 15 residues. Germline lookup yields CDR1 SGHTA and CDR2 FQGNSA. Between the trimmed V and J ends, which lost 4 bases and 2 bases, there was a span of 12 bases. CDR3 sequence: CASSYGVQGNQPQHF. CDR3 nucleotide sequence: TGTGCCAGCAGCTATGGGGTTCAAGGCAATCAGCCCCAGCATTTT.